What follows are 12 T cell receptor beta chains derived from one specimen sequenced in a study of blood T cell repertoires in COVID-19. Method: immunoSEQ multiplex PCR; TCRdb's copy keeps in-frame clones and lacks some. The table has 89,000 or so clones, under 85% seen once. Sequencing input: peripheral blood. All receptors come from a human donor in a cohort sampled during active COVID-19.

The chain has TRBV2 and TRBJ2-7, with 12 bases fitting TRBD2. The CDR3 is 15 amino acids. With 2 bases clipped from V and 5 bases from J, the junction kept 4 bases outside the gene matches. The V gene's germline CDR1 is SNHLY and CDR2 FYNNEI. The CDR3 reads CASSELAGGLDEQYF. The CDR3 nucleotides read TGTGCCAGCAGTGAACTAGCGGGGGGGCTTGACGAGCAGTACTTC.

This clone was picked up a small number of times. This chain connects TRBV6-4 to TRBJ2-1; 7 nucleotides match TRBD2. The CDR3 spans 15 residues. Trimming cost V 3 bases and J 5 bases; bases outside gene matches: 7. The germline V gene encodes CDR1 MRHNA and CDR2 SNTAGT. CDR3 nucleotides: TGTGCCAGCAGTGAAACATACGGGACTAACAATGAGCAGTTCTTC. Translating it yields CASSETYGTNNEQFF.

The rearrangement joins TRBV7-2 to TRBJ2-3; 10 nucleotides line up with TRBD2. The CDR3 is 15 residues long. Germline-derived CDR1 and CDR2 are SGHTA and FQGNSA. The V segment lost 5 bases and the J segment 3 bases; nucleotides outside the gene matches: 5. The chain's CDR3 is CASSLWTSGTDTQYF. In DNA form, the CDR3 reads TGTGCCAGCAGCCTATGGACTAGCGGTACAGATACGCAGTATTTT.

The chain uses TRBV2 and TRBJ2-4; 12 positions match TRBD2. This CDR3 is 16 amino acids long. Trimming cost V 1 base and J 7 bases; bases outside gene matches: 5. From germline, CDR1 is SNHLY and CDR2 FYNNEI. The CDR3, as DNA: TGTGCCAGCAGTGAAGGGAGACTAGCGGGGGTGAACATTCAGTACTTC. Translation: CASSEGRLAGVNIQYF.

V and J are TRBV7-3 and TRBJ1-1; 7 bases are shared with TRBD1. The CDR3 consists of 14 residues. Germline loops: CDR1 SGHTA, CDR2 FQGTGA. Losses at the gene ends were 2 bases for V and 0 bases for J; bases not matched to a gene: 0. CDR3 protein: CASSLGTVNTEAFF. CDR3 in DNA: TGTGCCAGCAGCTTAGGGACAGTGAACACTGAAGCTTTCTTT. Using reference TRBV7-3 and TRBJ1-1 for the parts outside the CDR3, the full variable domain is GAGVSQTPSNKVTEKGKYVELRCDPISGHTALYWYRQSLGQGPEFLIYFQGTGAADDSGLPNDRFFAVRPEGSVSTLKIQRTERGDSAVYLCASSLGTVNTEAFFGQGTRLTVV.

The chain employs TRBV28 and TRBJ1-1, with D tentatively TRBD1 (5 bases). Germline CDR1 reads MDHEN; CDR2 reads SYDVKM. Deletions cut 3 bases from V and 0 bases from J, with 8 bases between. The CDR3 runs to 14 residues. CDR3 region: CASSLDTLNTEAFF. CDR3 nucleotides: TGTGCCAGCAGTTTGGACACCCTGAACACTGAAGCTTTCTTT.

This sequence joins TRBV3-1 (or the pseudogene TRBV3-2) and TRBJ2-5; D ambiguous. Trimming took off 1 base at V and 0 bases at J, with 6 bases between the two ends. The CDR3 runs 14 residues. CDR1 LGHDT and CDR2 YNNKEL come from the germline V gene (reference sequence). CDR3 in DNA: TGTGCCAGCAGCCAAGGTTCAAACCAAGAGACCCAGTACTTC. Residues: CASSQGSNQETQYF.

V usage is TRBV4-1 and J usage is TRBJ2-7; 7 bases are a match to TRBD2. This CDR3 region has 13 residues. CDR1 is MGHRA, CDR2 YSYEKL, per germline. V shed 5 bases, J shed 7 bases, and the junction held 8 bases outside the gene matches. CDR3 sequence: CASSYGTNGEQYF. The CDR3 DNA reads as TGCGCCAGCAGCTATGGGACTAACGGGGAGCAGTACTTC.

This clone was seen only once. The chain uses TRBV3-1 (or the pseudogene TRBV3-2) and TRBJ1-2; D unclear. The germline V and J ends were trimmed by 3 bases and 4 bases, with 9 bases remaining between them. This CDR3 has 13 residues. Per the germline V gene, CDR1 is LGHDT and CDR2 is YNNKEL (reference sequence). The CDR3 DNA reads TGTGCCAGCAGCCAGGAAACAGCCTATGGCTACACCTTC. Protein sequence: CASSQETAYGYTF.

The chain is built from TRBV3-1 (or the pseudogene TRBV3-2) and TRBJ2-3, with TRBD2 matching over 8 bases. The J segment lost 10 bases and the V segment lost 1 base, leaving 7 bases of the junction unmatched. There are 14 residues in the CDR3. CDR1 is LGHDT, CDR2 YNNKEL, per germline (reference sequence). The CDR3 DNA reads as TGTGCCAGCAGCCAAGTCGGGGGGGGCGGGGCGCAGTATTTT. It specifies CASSQVGGGGAQYF.

The rearrangement links TRBV14 to TRBJ2-3; 8 nucleotides agree with TRBD1. Germline V lookup: CDR1 SGHDN, CDR2 FVKESK. This CDR3 region has 15 residues. The ends lost 2 bases at V and 6 bases at J; junction bases unmatched: 7. The CDR3 region has the DNA TGTGCCAGCAGCCAATACGGACAGGGTGCGGATACGCAGTATTTT. Its protein product is CASSQYGQGADTQYF.

The DNA of the CDR3 is TGTGCCAGCAGCAAAGCTTTGGGGGGAACTAATGAAAAACTGTTTTTT. Translation gives CASSKALGGTNEKLFF. The chain joins TRBV21-1 to TRBJ1-4. TRBV21-1 constitutes a pseudogene. CDR3 length: 16 residues.